The 29 T cell receptor beta chains presented below share a single source sample, sequenced in a study of response to subunit inactivated influenza vaccine. MiXCR, run by TCRdb on the RT-PCR reads, gives a single entry per CDR3 protein. The sample has 550,000 to 600,000 distinct CDR3 sequences, approximately 12% seen once. The sequencing used PBMCs from blood, collected on the day of vaccination. These receptors were collected from a man over 45 who received an inactivated influenza vaccine.

This clonotype was seen only a few times. J is TRBJ1-5 and V is TRBV10-3; D is undetermined. CDR1 is ENHRY, CDR2 SYGVKD, per germline. V lost 4 bases, J lost 5 bases, and 9 bases lay in between. This CDR3 comprises 13 residues. The CDR3 bases are TGTGCCATCAGTGGAGGTGGAGATCAGCCCCAGCATTTT. Protein product: CAISGGGDQPQHF.

The sample holds a few counts of this clonotype. This chain uses TRBV4-1 with TRBJ2-7; no definite D call. Germline-derived CDR1 and CDR2 are MGHRA and YSYEKL. CDR3 length: 14 residues. Trimming left V 0 bases short and J 7 bases short, with 13 bases between. Written as DNA, the CDR3 is TGCGCCAGCAGCCAAGAGTCAGGAATGGGGGAGCAGTACTTC. This gives the protein CASSQESGMGEQYF.

The J gene is TRBJ2-1, the V gene TRBV6-1; D remains unclear. CDR3 size: 15 residues. Trimming cost V 4 bases and J 0 bases, with 10 bases left between them. The germline gives CDR1 MNHNS, CDR2 SASEGT. The CDR3 DNA reads TGTGCCAGCAGTGGACGGAAGAGCTCCTACAATGAGCAGTTCTTC. It encodes CASSGRKSSYNEQFF.

This clonotype was detected a few times. The chain couples TRBV6-1 to TRBJ2-1; 7 nucleotides align to TRBD1. This CDR3 has 15 amino acids. Germline V lookup: CDR1 MNHNS, CDR2 SASEGT. V dropped 4 bases and J dropped 2; count of bases not matched to a gene: 5. The CDR3 region has the DNA TGTGCCAGCAGTGCGAACAGGGGAACCTACAATGAGCAGTTCTTC. Translating it yields CASSANRGTYNEQFF.

This chain uses TRBV5-1 with TRBJ2-2; no firm D call. The ends were cut back, 6 bases at V and 6 bases at J, with 12 bases in the middle. From germline, CDR1 is SGHRS and CDR2 YFSETQ. The length of the CDR3 is 13 residues. The CDR3 DNA reads TGCGCCAGCAAGTTCAGTGACCCCGGGGAGCTGTTTTTT. Amino acids: CASKFSDPGELFF.

The rearrangement uses TRBV7-2 and TRBJ2-1, with 12 bases aligning to TRBD2. CDR3 length: 16 amino acids. CDR1 and CDR2 from the germline V gene are SGHTA and FQGNSA. The ends lost 5 bases at V and 8 bases at J; junction bases unmatched: 10. For the CDR3, the DNA is TGTGCCAGCAGCAGAAGGGGGACTAGCGGGTTCCATGAGCAGTTCTTC. Translating it yields CASSRRGTSGFHEQFF.

This chain links TRBV21-1 with TRBJ2-7. TRBV21-1 is shown as a pseudogene. The CDR3 runs 12 residues. CDR3 sequence: CASSERTNEQYF. CDR3 nucleotides: TGTGCCAGCAGCGAACGGACCAACGAGCAGTACTTC.

A few counts support this clonotype. The chain combines TRBV20-1 with TRBJ2-1; unclear D gene. The CDR3 totals 16 residues. The germline V and J ends were trimmed by 5 bases and 5 bases, with 22 bases remaining between them. Per germline, CDR1 DFQATT and CDR2 SNEGSKA (reference sequence). The CDR3 nucleotides are TGCAGTGCTGACCGGACGCCTTCCCCCTACAACAATGAGCAGTTCTTC. Its protein is CSADRTPSPYNNEQFF.

This sequence joins TRBV20-1 and TRBJ2-7; D might be TRBD2 (6 bases). The germline V gene encodes CDR1 DFQATT and CDR2 SNEGSKA (reference sequence). This CDR3 comprises 14 residues. V was trimmed by 0 bases and J by 3 bases, leaving 12 bases between them. The CDR3 is CSARDVGGIYEQYF. DNA for the CDR3: TGCAGTGCTAGAGATGTAGGAGGGATCTACGAGCAGTACTTC.

V is TRBV6-5 and J is TRBJ2-7; possible D gene TRBD2, 6 bases. With 8 bases removed from V and 4 bases from J, the gap between germline ends came to 9 bases. Germline V gene sequence: CDR1 MNHEY, CDR2 SVGAGI. The CDR3 consists of 11 residues. CDR3 sequence: CASLGGYEQYF. Here the CDR3 DNA reads TGTGCCAGCCTTGGAGGGTACGAGCAGTACTTC.

The sample holds a few counts of this clonotype. The chain carries TRBV11-2 and TRBJ1-3; no clear D. The CDR3 totals 14 residues. CDR1 is SGHAT, CDR2 FQNNGV, per germline. Trimming removed 6 bases from V and 5 bases from J, with 14 bases in between. This CDR3 is CASSTDPWRNTIYF. DNA for the CDR3: TGTGCCAGCAGTACGGACCCCTGGAGAAACACCATATATTTT.

This clonotype was seen only a few times. The chain has TRBV7-9 and TRBJ2-4; no clear D gene. The CDR3 spans 14 residues. Between the trimmed V and J ends, which lost 5 bases and 6 bases, there was a span of 14 bases. The germline CDR1 and CDR2 sequences are SEHNR and FQNEAQ (reference sequence). The CDR3: CASSPYGPGNIQYF. Written as DNA, the CDR3 is TGTGCCAGCAGCCCGTACGGGCCGGGAAACATTCAGTACTTC.

Only a few counts were recorded for this clonotype. This sequence joins TRBV5-1 and TRBJ2-5; no reliable D call. Germline lookup yields CDR1 SGHRS and CDR2 YFSETQ. Deletions cut 0 bases from V and 9 bases from J, with 12 bases between. The CDR3 is 13 amino acids. CDR3 bases: TGCGCCAGCAGCTTGGACGGGTTGGGGTCCCAGTACTTC. Translated, it gives CASSLDGLGSQYF.

The chain joins TRBV7-6 to TRBJ2-5; 12 positions agree with TRBD2. Germline CDR1 reads SGHVS; CDR2 reads FNYEAQ. CDR3 size: 15 residues. V trimming: 0 bases; J trimming: 5 bases; junction bases outside the gene matches: 1. This chain's CDR3 is CASSLAGLAGETQYF. The DNA of the CDR3 is TGTGCCAGCAGCTTAGCTGGACTAGCGGGGGAGACCCAGTACTTC.

The table lists this clonotype with a few counts. V gene TRBV27 combines with J gene TRBJ2-7; possible D gene TRBD2, 6 bases. Germline V lookup: CDR1 MNHEY, CDR2 SMNVEV (reference sequence). The length of the CDR3 is 14 residues. V shed 4 bases and J shed 3 bases, with 13 bases lying between them. For the CDR3, the DNA is TGTGCCAGCAGTTCCTTAGCGGAATACTACGAGCAGTACTTC. The encoded protein is CASSSLAEYYEQYF.

The V gene is TRBV20-1, the J gene TRBJ2-7; D possibly uses TRBD1 or TRBD2 (5 bases each). Trimming stripped 0 bases from V and 4 bases from J, with 16 bases between. The germline V gene encodes CDR1 DFQATT and CDR2 SNEGSKA (reference sequence). The CDR3 totals 15 residues. In DNA form, the CDR3 reads TGCAGTGCTAGAGAGTTGGGACCACTAGAATACGAGCAGTACTTC. It translates to CSARELGPLEYEQYF.

V usage is TRBV28 and J usage is TRBJ2-2; D may be TRBD2 (6 bases). V dropped 2 bases and J dropped 3 bases, with 16 bases sitting between them. Germline CDR1 and CDR2: MDHEN and SYDVKM. The CDR3 is 17 amino acids. The DNA for the CDR3 is TGTGCCAGCAGTTTACGGTGGGCGGGGACCCACACCGGGGAGCTGTTTTTT. The encoded protein is CASSLRWAGTHTGELFF. The full variable domain, with the rest looked up from reference TRBV28 and TRBJ2-2, is DVKVTQSSRYLVKRTGEKVFLECVQDMDHENMFWYRQDPGLGLRLIYFSYDVKMKEKGDIPEGYSVSREKKERFSLILESASTNQTSMYLCASSLRWAGTHTGELFFGEGSRLTVL.

This clonotype occurred many times. The rearrangement joins TRBV12-3 or TRBV12-4 to TRBJ2-1; 13 bases match TRBD2. V was clipped by 5 bases and J by 7 bases; unmatched bases: 5. The CDR3 consists of 15 residues. CDR3 protein: CASSRRTSGSNEQFF. CDR3 sequence (DNA): TGTGCCAGCAGTCGTAGGACTAGCGGGAGTAATGAGCAGTTCTTC.

A few counts support this clonotype. V usage is TRBV6-1 and J usage is TRBJ2-1; D tentatively reads TRBD1 or TRBD2 (5 bases each). The CDR3 totals 19 residues. V was cut by 6 bases and J by 1 base, with 25 bases left in between. Germline assignment: CDR1 MNHNS and CDR2 SASEGT. The CDR3 reads CASRGWQGVPYDSYNEQFF. As DNA, the CDR3 is TGTGCCAGCAGGGGATGGCAGGGAGTTCCCTACGATTCCTACAATGAGCAGTTCTTC.

The chain joins TRBV18 to TRBJ1-2; the match to TRBD1 covers 9 bases. The CDR3 consists of 16 residues. Germline V gene data show CDR1 as KGHSH and CDR2 as LQKENI. The trim removed 3 bases at V and 7 bases at J, leaving 12 bases unmatched. The CDR3 DNA follows: TGTGCCAGCTCACCCGGACACTCGGGACAGGGAGGTGGCTACACCTTC. Translating it yields CASSPGHSGQGGGYTF.

The chain is built from TRBV7-9 and TRBJ2-7; D possibly corresponds to TRBD1 (6 bases). The ends were cut back, 2 bases at V and 4 bases at J, with 15 bases in the middle. Germline assignment: CDR1 SEHNR and CDR2 FQNEAQ (reference sequence). The CDR3 runs 15 residues. The CDR3 nucleotides are TGTGCCAGCAGCTTATATGGGGGCTTTCTATACGAGCAGTACTTC. This translates into CASSLYGGFLYEQYF.

The chain has TRBV27 and TRBJ2-3; the D gene is possibly TRBD2 (6 bases). Per the germline V gene, CDR1 is MNHEY and CDR2 is SMNVEV (reference sequence). The V and J ends lost 6 bases and 2 bases respectively, with 9 bases between them. This CDR3 spans 13 amino acids. CDR3 region: CASRGGNTDTQYF. CDR3 nucleotide sequence: TGTGCCAGCAGGGGCGGGAACACAGATACGCAGTATTTT.

The rearrangement links TRBV5-1 to TRBJ2-1; 9 bases fit TRBD2. CDR3 size: 16 residues. The V segment lost 0 bases and the J segment 10 bases; nucleotides outside the gene matches: 11. Germline assignment: CDR1 SGHRS and CDR2 YFSETQ. The CDR3 DNA sequence: TGCGCCAGCAGCTTGGGTAATAGCGGGAGTCCGGGGGAGCAGTTCTTC. It encodes CASSLGNSGSPGEQFF.

This clonotype was recorded at least ten times. The chain combines TRBV6-5 with TRBJ2-3, with D uncertain. CDR3 size: 14 residues. Per germline, CDR1 MNHEY and CDR2 SVGAGI. Trimming took off 5 bases at V and 2 bases at J, with 11 bases between the two ends. The CDR3 spells CASSTGKFTDTQYF. The CDR3 DNA follows: TGTGCCAGCAGTACTGGGAAGTTCACAGATACGCAGTATTTT.

The chain couples TRBV10-3 to TRBJ1-4; no definite D call. Germline V gene sequence: CDR1 ENHRY, CDR2 SYGVKD. This CDR3 is built from 14 residues. V was trimmed by 5 bases and J by 3 bases, leaving 10 bases between them. CDR3: CAISRGGPNEKLFF. CDR3 DNA: TGTGCCATCAGTCGGGGAGGGCCTAATGAAAAACTGTTTTTT.

The chain couples TRBV7-2 to TRBJ2-1; D is ambiguous. V was shortened by 5 bases and J by 6 bases, with 11 bases between the two germline ends. CDR1 is SGHTA and CDR2 is FQGNSA in the germline V gene. This CDR3 has 13 amino acids. CDR3: CASSPQFGNEQFF. The CDR3 DNA sequence: TGTGCCAGCAGCCCCCAATTTGGCAATGAGCAGTTCTTC.

This chain joins TRBV11-2 and TRBJ2-1; D is possibly TRBD1 (6 bases). Trimming pared 0 bases from V and 9 bases from J, leaving 21 bases between. This CDR3 is built from 17 residues. Germline-derived CDR1 and CDR2 are SGHAT and FQNNGV. The CDR3 sequence is CASSLEVLRTASGEQFF. The CDR3 nucleotides are TGTGCCAGCAGCTTAGAGGTCCTGAGGACAGCAAGTGGTGAGCAGTTCTTC.

This clonotype was detected a few times. J is TRBJ1-5 and V is TRBV3-1, with D perhaps TRBD1 (6 bases). The CDR3 consists of 12 residues. CDR1 LGHDT and CDR2 YNNKEL come from the germline V gene (reference sequence). Trimming shortened V by 0 bases and J by 11 bases, and 8 bases separated the two germline ends. CDR3 DNA: TGTGCCAGCAGCCAAGAAGGGGGAGCCCAGCATTTT. Its translation is CASSQEGGAQHF.

This clonotype was found many times. V is TRBV6-1 and J is TRBJ1-3, with TRBD1 matching over 9 bases. The CDR3 sequence is 15 residues long. Germline CDR1 reads MNHNS; CDR2 reads SASEGT. V was pared by 5 bases and J by 7 bases, with 9 bases of the junction left unmatched. CDR3 bases: TGTGCCAGCAGTACCTTACAGGGGGCGGGGAACACCATATATTTT. Translating gives CASSTLQGAGNTIYF.